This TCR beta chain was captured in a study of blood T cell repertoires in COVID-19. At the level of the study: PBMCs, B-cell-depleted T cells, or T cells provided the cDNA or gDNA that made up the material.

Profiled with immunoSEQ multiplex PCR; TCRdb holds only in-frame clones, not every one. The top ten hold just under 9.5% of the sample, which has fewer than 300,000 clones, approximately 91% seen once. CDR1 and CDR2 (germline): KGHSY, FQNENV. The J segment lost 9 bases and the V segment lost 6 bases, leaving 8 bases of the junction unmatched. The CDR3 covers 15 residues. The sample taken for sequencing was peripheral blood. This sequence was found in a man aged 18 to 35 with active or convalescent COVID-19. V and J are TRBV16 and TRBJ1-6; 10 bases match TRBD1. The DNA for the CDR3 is TGTGCCAGCAGTCAAGCGGGACAGGGGACTTCACCCCTCCACTTT. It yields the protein CASSQAGQGTSPLHF.